This TCR beta chain was obtained from a study of T cells after posttransplantation cyclophosphamide. The repertoire was sequenced with immunoSEQ multiplex PCR; TCRdb's copy has only in-frame clones and lacks some. The sample comprises about 16,000 clones, 94% of which are singletons, and more than 0.25% rests with the top ten. Cells defined as naive were viable CD3+CD4+ or CD3+CD8+ and CCR7+CD45RA+CD45RO-CD95-CD27+CD28+. The related graft donor's blood sample was taken on the day of bone marrow donation. Regarding the study as a whole: Skin or GI-infiltrating T cells shared few TRB sequences with blood.

The sample holds one count of this clone. Its antigen is as yet unknown. Germline assignment: CDR1 SGHNT and CDR2 YYREEE (reference sequence). The V end was cut by 0 bases, the J end by 0 bases, with 7 bases between. The CDR3 is 16 residues long. The sequenced sample consisted of naive CD4+ T cells sorted from blood. V usage is TRBV5-4 and J usage is TRBJ2-6, with D possibly TRBD1 on 6 matching bases. The receptor comes from a woman between 50 and 59 years old in good health and a related stem cell transplant donor. The DNA for the CDR3 is TGTGCCAGCAGCTTGGGGGACAACTCTGGGGCCAACGTCCTGACTTTC. Protein sequence: CASSLGDNSGANVLTF.